This record concerns one T cell receptor (beta chain) sequence. Germline assignment: CDR1 MNHNS and CDR2 SASEGT. The CDR3 loop spans 13 amino acids. The V and J ends lost 3 bases and 7 bases respectively, with 12 bases between them. This sample is drawn from a study of blood T cell repertoires in COVID-19. Per the original methods: Reference gene primer amplification in the assay estimated nucleated cell counts. TCRdb's copy holds only in-frame clones and misses some; the assay was immunoSEQ multiplex PCR. V and J calls and clone size come straight from that table; D and trimming were deduced from the DNA. The sample records approximately 160,000 clones, 75% to 85% being singletons.

The V and J genes are TRBV6-1 and TRBJ1-2, with D maybe TRBD1 (5 bases). The sample taken for sequencing was peripheral blood. The receptor's source is a human donor in a cohort sampled during active COVID-19. The CDR3 region has the DNA TGTGCCAGCAGTGACCGGGGGGGAGGTGGCTACACCTTC. It specifies CASSDRGGGGYTF.